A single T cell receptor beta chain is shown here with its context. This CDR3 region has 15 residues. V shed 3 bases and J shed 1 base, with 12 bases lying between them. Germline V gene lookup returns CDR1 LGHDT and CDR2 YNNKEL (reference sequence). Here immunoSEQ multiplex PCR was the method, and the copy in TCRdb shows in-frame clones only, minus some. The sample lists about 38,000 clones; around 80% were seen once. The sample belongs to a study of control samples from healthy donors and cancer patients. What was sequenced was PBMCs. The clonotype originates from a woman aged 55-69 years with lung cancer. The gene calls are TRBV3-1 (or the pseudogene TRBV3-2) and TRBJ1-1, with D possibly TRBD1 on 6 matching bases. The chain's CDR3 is CASSHSDRANTEAFF. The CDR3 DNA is TGTGCCAGCAGCCACTCGGACAGAGCGAACACTGAAGCTTTCTTT.